The rows below give T cell receptor beta chains drawn from one sample of a study of cytomegalovirus exposure and HLA in healthy donors. Repertoires were generated with immunoSEQ multiplex PCR, while TCRdb's copy carries only in-frame clones and drops some. The sample yields about 160,000 clones, about 80% seen once. The sample taken for sequencing was PBMCs. Receptors were obtained from a female donor in good health and CMV-seronegative. CDR3s include the opening cysteine and the closing phenylalanine or tryptophan. Each record gives: D gene, V gene, clone size, CDR3 protein. The D gene is left open where the match is weak. For some rows the clone size is stated as once, few or many, or as a class when expanded; others skip it.

d_gene: NA
v_gene: TRBV15
abundance: NA
CDR3aa: CATSRETGNTEAFF

d_gene: NA
v_gene: TRBV7-9
abundance: few
CDR3aa: CASSLAGHRAYEQYF

d_gene: TRBD1
v_gene: TRBV5-4
abundance: NA
CDR3aa: CASSLAGTEGTGELFF

d_gene: NA
v_gene: TRBV6-1
abundance: few
CDR3aa: CASSGGPEGEQYF

d_gene: NA
v_gene: TRBV2
abundance: few
CDR3aa: CATKWDKAYNEQFF

d_gene: NA
v_gene: TRBV2
abundance: NA
CDR3aa: CASSSVNQPQHF

d_gene: TRBD1
v_gene: TRBV5-1
abundance: NA
CDR3aa: CASSLDRGTGELFF

d_gene: TRBD2
v_gene: TRBV5-1
abundance: NA
CDR3aa: CASSFYSGDNNEQFF

d_gene: TRBD1
v_gene: TRBV7-9
abundance: NA
CDR3aa: CASSFVFAGGTEAFF

d_gene: TRBD1
v_gene: TRBV30
abundance: once
CDR3aa: CAWSARTGLGDIQYF

d_gene: TRBD2
v_gene: TRBV5-1
abundance: NA
CDR3aa: CASSLDLAGGPNLQETQYF

d_gene: TRBD2
v_gene: TRBV18
abundance: NA
CDR3aa: CASSPSGTRLSGELFF

d_gene: TRBD2
v_gene: TRBV7-9
abundance: few
CDR3aa: CASSLSSSGEQFF

d_gene: NA
v_gene: TRBV7-9
abundance: NA
CDR3aa: CASSLSSNSYEQYF

d_gene: NA
v_gene: TRBV5-6
abundance: NA
CDR3aa: CASTYGEGTDTQYF

d_gene: NA
v_gene: TRBV19
abundance: few
CDR3aa: CASSITGGVTEAFF

d_gene: NA
v_gene: TRBV5-6
abundance: NA
CDR3aa: CASSLAGFTEQYF

d_gene: NA
v_gene: TRBV30
abundance: NA
CDR3aa: CARSVRGTDTQYF

d_gene: NA
v_gene: TRBV4-1
abundance: NA
CDR3aa: CASSQSSTGNYGYTF

d_gene: NA
v_gene: TRBV30
abundance: once
CDR3aa: CAWTRRVSSTDTQYF

d_gene: TRBD1
v_gene: TRBV2
abundance: NA
CDR3aa: CASSGGQARKGLFF

d_gene: TRBD1
v_gene: TRBV30
abundance: NA
CDR3aa: CAWSGQRGTGNTIYF

d_gene: TRBD1
v_gene: TRBV18
abundance: NA
CDR3aa: CASSPGTGPYEQYF

d_gene: NA
v_gene: TRBV5-1
abundance: NA
CDR3aa: CASSLDGSQPQHF

d_gene: NA
v_gene: TRBV6-5
abundance: NA
CDR3aa: CASSFRGNQPQHF

d_gene: NA
v_gene: TRBV15
abundance: NA
CDR3aa: CATSRDPRYEQYF

d_gene: TRBD1
v_gene: TRBV10-3
abundance: NA
CDR3aa: CAISEGQGAWEQYF

d_gene: TRBD2
v_gene: TRBV9
abundance: NA
CDR3aa: CASSVNPGGKWEQYF

d_gene: NA
v_gene: TRBV29-1
abundance: NA
CDR3aa: CSAKVTGQETQYF

d_gene: NA
v_gene: TRBV30
abundance: NA
CDR3aa: CAWSKENYGYTF

d_gene: TRBD1
v_gene: TRBV19
abundance: NA
CDR3aa: CASIPGQGEGNYGYTF

d_gene: NA
v_gene: TRBV7-9
abundance: NA
CDR3aa: CASSLSGGWDQPQHF

d_gene: NA
v_gene: TRBV5-8
abundance: few
CDR3aa: CASSLVRLNEQFF

d_gene: TRBD1
v_gene: TRBV27
abundance: NA
CDR3aa: CASGDRGTYEQYF

d_gene: NA
v_gene: TRBV7-3
abundance: NA
CDR3aa: CASSLLGGNQPQHF

d_gene: NA
v_gene: TRBV5-6
abundance: NA
CDR3aa: CASSLDRRGGYGYTF

d_gene: NA
v_gene: TRBV9
abundance: once
CDR3aa: CASSVRGGSGYTF

d_gene: TRBD1
v_gene: TRBV27
abundance: NA
CDR3aa: CASSSAGGAYNEQFF

d_gene: NA
v_gene: TRBV5-4
abundance: few
CDR3aa: CASSVGTGRANTEAFF

d_gene: NA
v_gene: TRBV29-1
abundance: NA
CDR3aa: CSVVRSLGETQYF

d_gene: TRBD2
v_gene: TRBV7-3
abundance: NA
CDR3aa: CASSLSSGASTDTQYF

d_gene: NA
v_gene: TRBV5-4
abundance: NA
CDR3aa: CASSLETFSYEQYF

d_gene: NA
v_gene: TRBV18
abundance: NA
CDR3aa: CASSPDLAYNEQFF

d_gene: NA
v_gene: TRBV30
abundance: few
CDR3aa: CAWSVGGNTEAFF

d_gene: TRBD1
v_gene: TRBV5-1
abundance: few
CDR3aa: CASSEGTGDPYEQYF

d_gene: NA
v_gene: TRBV11-2
abundance: NA
CDR3aa: CASSSRTPRTEAFF

d_gene: TRBD1
v_gene: TRBV10-3
abundance: NA
CDR3aa: CAVRGTGTSGNTIYF

d_gene: TRBD2
v_gene: TRBV9
abundance: NA
CDR3aa: CASSSGTSVYEQYF

d_gene: TRBD1
v_gene: TRBV13
abundance: NA
CDR3aa: CASSFGTGVKNIQYF

d_gene: NA
v_gene: TRBV6-6
abundance: few
CDR3aa: CASSGDSTANTEAFF

d_gene: NA
v_gene: TRBV15
abundance: NA
CDR3aa: CATSRGDLGQQYF